This is a list of T cell receptor beta chains from one sample in a study of shared clonotypes between healthy human individuals. Measured with immunoSEQ multiplex PCR; TCRdb has only the in-frame clones, and not every one. The sample contains millions of clones, just over 90% of which appear only once. Sequenced: naive CD4+ T cells from PBMCs. The receptors were gathered from a man aged 18-30 years in good health. Some clones in this sample may be carry-over from other donors' samples. The CDR3 runs from the conserved cysteine through the conserved F or W. Each record gives: V gene, J gene, CDR3 protein.

V: TRBV5-6
J: TRBJ2-3
CDR3: CASSLLVAGGTDTQYF

V: TRBV11-2
J: TRBJ2-3
CDR3: CASSLSTDTQYF

V: TRBV11-2
J: TRBJ2-6
CDR3: CASSTQGLSSWANVLTF

V: TRBV6-1
J: TRBJ1-5
CDR3: CASRVEGARQPQHF

V: TRBV7-2
J: TRBJ2-2
CDR3: CASSRLGWGSGELFF

V: TRBV28
J: TRBJ1-2
CDR3: CASSSWDRVVGYTF

V: TRBV19
J: TRBJ1-5
CDR3: CASSHLGGNQPQHF

V: TRBV4-2
J: TRBJ2-3
CDR3: CASSQVGAKASSTDTQYF

V: TRBV28
J: TRBJ2-5
CDR3: CASSLGGGLAETQYF

V: TRBV5-8
J: TRBJ2-1
CDR3: CASSLAQSSYNEQFF

V: TRBV2
J: TRBJ1-1
CDR3: CASTSGAPTEAFF

V: TRBV21-1
J: TRBJ2-7
CDR3: CASSKRGDYEQYF

V: TRBV2
J: TRBJ2-5
CDR3: CASSATRETQYF

V: TRBV5-1
J: TRBJ1-1
CDR3: CASSLTYVNTEAFF

V: TRBV7-3
J: TRBJ2-7
CDR3: CASSLGVAGFYEQYF

V: TRBV11-1
J: TRBJ2-3
CDR3: CASSLISRAHHTQYF

V: TRBV28
J: TRBJ2-2
CDR3: CASSPTKNTGELFF

V: TRBV7-6
J: TRBJ2-1
CDR3: CASSLAGGVEQFF

V: TRBV10-2
J: TRBJ1-1
CDR3: CASRRQIGTEAFF

V: TRBV5-1
J: TRBJ2-7
CDR3: CASSLGTSGTYEQYF

V: TRBV6-5
J: TRBJ2-1
CDR3: CASSDTGSSYNEQFF

V: TRBV7-3
J: TRBJ2-3
CDR3: CASSLGLSASTDTQYF

V: TRBV7-2
J: TRBJ2-1
CDR3: CASSLAFFAGGVGEQFF

V: TRBV5-1
J: TRBJ2-6
CDR3: CASSLDGANVLTF

V: TRBV29-1
J: TRBJ2-7
CDR3: CSVVGVLTYEQYF

V: TRBV5-8
J: TRBJ2-1
CDR3: CASSLGREANEQFF

V: TRBV20-1
J: TRBJ1-2
CDR3: CSANSNYGYTF

V: TRBV18
J: TRBJ2-3
CDR3: CASSQTGGTDTQYF

V: TRBV29-1
J: TRBJ2-3
CDR3: CSGTSGSADTQYF

V: TRBV6-5
J: TRBJ2-1
CDR3: CASRDPLAGNEQFF

V: TRBV28
J: TRBJ2-7
CDR3: CASSNMGSSGTAGGRVYEQYF

V: TRBV28
J: TRBJ2-7
CDR3: CASKSKRFGRASSYEQYF

V: TRBV27
J: TRBJ2-7
CDR3: CASSRRGLATDAYEQYF

V: TRBV30
J: TRBJ2-2
CDR3: CAWSRGGSSGELFF

V: TRBV11-1
J: TRBJ2-7
CDR3: CASSEGGYEQYF

V: TRBV18
J: TRBJ1-5
CDR3: CASSPSRDGAQPQHF

V: TRBV7-9
J: TRBJ2-1
CDR3: CASSLTGSNEQFF

V: TRBV4-1
J: TRBJ2-7
CDR3: CASSQDGDRGTYEQYF

V: TRBV29-1
J: TRBJ2-7
CDR3: CSVETPSYEQYF

V: TRBV5-1
J: TRBJ2-7
CDR3: CASSSTSGVSYEQYF

V: TRBV19
J: TRBJ1-4
CDR3: CASSTGGIVEKLFF

V: TRBV5-6
J: TRBJ1-2
CDR3: CASSFRIQETVNGYTF

V: TRBV9
J: TRBJ2-5
CDR3: CASSPRGLGLAGAETQYF

V: TRBV2
J: TRBJ2-5
CDR3: CASSEVKGAVGETQYF

V: TRBV7-6
J: TRBJ1-4
CDR3: CASSPPGLGGEKLFF

V: TRBV2
J: TRBJ2-7
CDR3: CASSEYRGRYEQYF

V: TRBV7-2
J: TRBJ2-1
CDR3: CASSLALRVGNEQFF

V: TRBV29-1
J: TRBJ1-1
CDR3: CSVGTGSLQAFF

V: TRBV7-9
J: TRBJ1-4
CDR3: CASSLRDAGEKLFF

V: TRBV6-6
J: TRBJ2-1
CDR3: CASSSGLAGGDEQFF

V: TRBV29-1
J: TRBJ1-5
CDR3: CSVNRGPGQPQHF

V: TRBV5-5
J: TRBJ2-2
CDR3: CASTRTSGRTGELFF